Presented here are 27 T cell receptor beta chains from one specimen sequenced in a study of blood T cell repertoires in COVID-19. Sequenced by immunoSEQ multiplex PCR; TCRdb stores in-frame clones only, minus some. The sample has 250,000 to 350,000 clones, more than 70% seen once; the top ten hold about 1.2%. Material: peripheral blood. The source is a woman aged 45-60 years with acute or convalescent COVID-19.

The CDR3, as DNA: TGTGCCAGTAGTGGACAGGGCTTTAGCAATCAGCCCCAGCATTTT. It codes for CASSGQGFSNQPQHF. V usage is TRBV19 and J usage is TRBJ1-5; 8 bases agree with TRBD1. V gave up 5 bases and J gave up 0 bases; unmatched junction bases: 3. The CDR3 has 15 residues. Looked up from germline, CDR1 is LNHDA and CDR2 is SQIVND (reference sequence).

The chain recombines TRBV14 with TRBJ1-3; D is ambiguous. This CDR3 contains 12 residues. V lost 2 bases, J lost 9 bases, and 8 bases lay in between. The V gene's germline CDR1 is SGHDN and CDR2 FVKESK. The CDR3 region has the DNA TGTGCCAGCAGCCAACCACTGAGCACCATATATTTT. This codes for CASSQPLSTIYF.

CDR3 region: CASSLVNEQFF. The CDR3 DNA sequence: TGTGCCAGCAGCTTAGTAAATGAGCAGTTCTTC. V is TRBV7-9 and J is TRBJ2-1; D is uncertain. The CDR3 has 11 residues. Germline CDR1 and CDR2: SEHNR and FQNEAQ (reference sequence). The ends were cut back, 1 base at V and 7 bases at J, with 2 bases in the middle.

The table lists this clone with a few counts. The rearrangement links TRBV6-6 to TRBJ1-4; 9 positions agree with TRBD1. The CDR3 runs 16 residues. The J segment lost 10 bases and the V segment lost 0 bases, leaving 9 bases of the junction unmatched. CDR1 is MNHNY and CDR2 is SVGAGI in the germline V gene (reference sequence). The CDR3 nucleotides read TGTGCCAGCAGTTACTCGACGGGACAGGGAATCCGAAAACTGTTTTTT. Its protein is CASSYSTGQGIRKLFF.

This sequence joins TRBV5-8 and TRBJ1-2, with D possibly matching TRBD1 (6 bases). CDR3 length: 14 amino acids. V lost 4 bases to trimming and J lost 6 bases, with 16 bases between them. CDR1 and CDR2 from the germline V gene are SGHTS and YDEGEE. The CDR3 spells CASSRGWSGDGYTF. CDR3 nucleotide sequence: TGTGCCAGCAGCCGAGGTTGGTCAGGGGATGGCTACACCTTC.

The chain employs TRBV6-2 or TRBV6-3 and TRBJ1-1; D unclear. V gave up 0 bases and J gave up 10 bases, with 9 bases separating them. Germline assignment: CDR1 MNHEY and CDR2 SVGEGT. The CDR3 totals 12 residues. The CDR3 nucleotides read TGTGCCAGCAGTTACTCGACGGGTGGAGCTTTCTTT. Amino acids: CASSYSTGGAFF.

V usage is TRBV24-1 and J usage is TRBJ2-7; tentatively, D is TRBD2 (6 bases). CDR3 length: 19 residues. The V gene's germline CDR1 is KGHDR and CDR2 SFDVKD. Trimming removed 2 bases at V and 2 bases at J, with 24 bases between. This CDR3 is CATSDWSKVLGTFTYEQYF. DNA of the CDR3: TGTGCCACCAGTGATTGGTCTAAGGTCTTAGGGACTTTTACCTACGAGCAGTACTTC.

The chain uses TRBV6-1 and TRBJ1-2, with 9 positions matching TRBD1. The germline gives CDR1 MNHNS, CDR2 SASEGT. The CDR3 is 13 residues long. CDR3 nucleotide sequence: TGTGCTGCGCGGTCGGGGACAGGGTGGGTGGACACCTTC. Amino acid sequence: CAARSGTGWVDTF.

To note about this clone: The junction departs from the called germline gene at one end, perhaps through a read error. The CDR3 here is CASSPERPPLFF. The CDR3 DNA sequence: TGTGCCAGCAGTCCCGAGCGCCCTCCCCTTTTCTTT. The chain uses TRBV6-6 and TRBJ1-4; no firm D call. CDR3 length: 12 residues. Germline V gene lookup returns CDR1 MNHNY and CDR2 SVGAGI (reference sequence).

This clone was recorded only once. The V and J genes are TRBV19 and TRBJ2-1; D gene unclear. The V gene lost 0 bases and the J gene lost 2 bases, with 8 bases spanning the gap. CDR1 LNHDA and CDR2 SQIVND come from the germline V gene (reference sequence). The CDR3 is 15 amino acids. In nucleotides, the CDR3 is TGTGCCAGTAGTATAGATGGCTTGACCTACAATGAGCAGTTCTTC. This sequence encodes CASSIDGLTYNEQFF. Combining the CDR3 with reference TRBV19 and TRBJ2-1 gives the whole variable domain DGGITQSPKYLFRKEGQNVTLSCEQNLNHDAMYWYRQDPGQGLRLIYYSQIVNDFQKGDIAEGYSVSREKKESFPLTVTSAQKNPTAFYLCASSIDGLTYNEQFFGPGTRLTVL.

Here the CDR3 reads CASSQGRGETQYF. CDR3 DNA sequence: TGTGCCAGCAGCCAAGGAAGGGGGGAGACCCAGTACTTC. The chain couples TRBV3-1 (or the pseudogene TRBV3-2) to TRBJ2-5; D possibly corresponds to TRBD1 (6 bases). The germline V and J ends were trimmed by 1 base and 5 bases, with 8 bases remaining between them. Germline values: CDR1 LGHDT, CDR2 YNNKEL (reference sequence). The CDR3 is 13 amino acids.

The J gene is TRBJ1-5, the V gene TRBV21-1. TRBV21-1 is a documented pseudogene. CDR3 size: 15 residues. CDR3 sequence reads: CASSAHRGSNQPQHF. The CDR3 nucleotides are TGTGCCAGCAGCGCCCATCGGGGGAGCAATCAGCCCCAGCATTTT.

This rearrangement joins TRBV29-1 to TRBJ2-2; TRBD1 matches at 7 bases. Germline values: CDR1 SQVTM, CDR2 ANQGSEA. The CDR3 has 13 residues. Trimming took 7 bases from V and 7 from J; bases not matched to a gene: 9. The CDR3 DNA follows: TGCAGCGCTGCACCCACAGGGGTCGGGGAGCTGTTTTTT. It encodes CSAAPTGVGELFF.

V gene TRBV5-4 combines with J gene TRBJ2-7; 9 bases match TRBD1. V was clipped by 4 bases and J by 5 bases; unmatched bases: 13. CDR3 length: 16 amino acids. The V gene's germline CDR1 is SGHNT and CDR2 YYREEE (reference sequence). The CDR3 sequence is CASSDTRDRASHEQYF. CDR3 DNA: TGTGCCAGCAGCGACACCCGGGACAGGGCTTCCCACGAGCAGTACTTC.

The chain is built from TRBV5-5 and TRBJ2-1, with TRBD1 matching over 10 bases. V shed 5 bases and J 0 bases; nucleotides not matched to a gene: 5. Germline values: CDR1 SGHKS, CDR2 YYEKEE (reference sequence). The CDR3 totals 16 residues. CDR3 nucleotides: TGTGCCAGCAGGAAGGGACAGGGGAACTCCTACAATGAGCAGTTCTTC. Translating it yields CASRKGQGNSYNEQFF.

The table lists this clone with a few counts. The J gene is TRBJ1-4, the V gene TRBV29-1; D is ambiguous. V was clipped by 5 bases and J by 0 bases, with 7 bases between them. The CDR3 consists of 13 residues. Germline lookup yields CDR1 SQVTM and CDR2 ANQGSEA. In DNA form, the CDR3 reads TGCAGCGTTACCAGATCAACTAATGAAAAACTGTTTTTT. Translation: CSVTRSTNEKLFF.

In this sample, this clone turned up a few times. The chain couples TRBV24-1 to TRBJ2-3, with a tentative D call TRBD1 (5 bases). The germline V gene has CDR1 KGHDR and CDR2 SFDVKD. The CDR3 loop spans 16 amino acids. V shed 2 bases and J shed 2 bases, with 13 bases lying between them. This chain's CDR3 is CATSDWGGSHTDTQYF. CDR3 nucleotide sequence: TGTGCCACCAGTGATTGGGGCGGCAGCCACACAGATACGCAGTATTTT.

The gene calls are TRBV9 and TRBJ2-1, with no clear D. The germline gives CDR1 SGDLS, CDR2 YYNGEE. The length of the CDR3 is 15 residues. Between the trimmed V and J ends, which lost 0 bases and 4 bases, there was a span of 11 bases. Here the CDR3 DNA reads TGTGCCAGCAGCGTAGGCGGCAGCACGTACAATGAGCAGTTCTTC. Amino acid sequence: CASSVGGSTYNEQFF.

The J gene is TRBJ1-6, the V gene TRBV5-5, with 9 bases fitting TRBD1. The CDR3 runs to 15 residues. The junction had 5 bases not matched to a gene; V was cut back by 0 bases and J by 10 bases. Per the germline V gene, CDR1 is SGHKS and CDR2 is YYEKEE (reference sequence). The CDR3 DNA reads as TGTGCCAGCAGCTTGGCCACAGGGGGCTACTCACCCCTCCACTTT. This sequence encodes CASSLATGGYSPLHF.

The chain links TRBV5-6 to TRBJ2-3, with D maybe TRBD2 (6 bases). The length of the CDR3 is 12 residues. V dropped 3 bases and J dropped 7 bases, with 9 bases sitting between them. Germline CDR1 reads SGHDT; CDR2 reads YYEEEE. CDR3: CASSSDYYTQYF. DNA of the CDR3: TGTGCCAGCAGCTCGGACTACTATACGCAGTATTTT.

The V call is TRBV5-1, the J call TRBJ1-2; 8 bases map to TRBD1. V dropped 4 bases and J dropped 5; count of bases not matched to a gene: 13. Germline CDR1 and CDR2: SGHRS and YFSETQ. The CDR3 runs 16 residues. CDR3 nucleotide sequence: TGCGCCAGCAGCCCTCGGACAGGGCACTATGATTATGGCTACACCTTC. Translated, it gives CASSPRTGHYDYGYTF.

V gene TRBV19 combines with J gene TRBJ2-1, with D perhaps matching TRBD2 (5 bases). Trimming left V 1 base short and J 10 bases short, with 8 bases between. CDR3 length: 12 residues. Per the germline V gene, CDR1 is LNHDA and CDR2 is SQIVND (reference sequence). CDR3 in DNA: TGTGCCAGTAGTATAGGGGAGCGGGAGCAGTTCTTC. This sequence encodes CASSIGEREQFF.

This chain joins TRBV7-7 and TRBJ1-6; 8 nucleotides line up with TRBD1. The ends lost 1 base at V and 8 bases at J; junction bases unmatched: 4. Germline V CDR1 and CDR2: SSHAT, FNYEAQ (reference sequence). The CDR3 has 15 amino acids. DNA of the CDR3: TGTGCCAGCAGCTTAGACGCAGGGGGCGATTCACCCCTCCACTTT. Its protein product is CASSLDAGGDSPLHF.

The rearrangement links TRBV7-2 to TRBJ2-1; 7 bases are shared with TRBD1. The CDR3 has 15 residues. The germline V gene has CDR1 SGHTA and CDR2 FQGNSA. The V and J ends lost 5 bases and 1 base, in that order; junction bases with no gene match: 5. CDR3 loop: CASSPDRQSYNEQFF. In DNA form, the CDR3 reads TGTGCCAGCAGCCCGGACAGGCAGTCCTACAATGAGCAGTTCTTC.

The chain combines TRBV29-1 with TRBJ2-3, with 7 positions matching TRBD1. The germline gives CDR1 SQVTM, CDR2 ANQGSEA. V lost 6 bases, J lost 2 bases, and 8 bases stayed unmatched. The CDR3 has 14 residues. This chain's CDR3 is CSVGRDSFTDTQYF. The CDR3 DNA follows: TGCAGCGTGGGCCGGGACAGTTTCACAGATACGCAGTATTTT.

The V call is TRBV6-5, the J call TRBJ2-7; D might be TRBD1 (5 bases). Trimming stripped 7 bases from V and 0 bases from J, with 16 bases between. The length of the CDR3 is 15 residues. CDR1 and CDR2 (germline): MNHEY, SVGAGI. CDR3: CASKTGVPDSYEQYV. CDR3 bases: TGTGCCAGCAAAACAGGCGTACCCGACTCCTACGAGCAGTACGTC.

Comments on this clone: Other DNA sequences of this sample code for an identical CDR3. The rearrangement uses TRBV10-3 and TRBJ1-1; 7 bases align to TRBD1. Germline V gene lookup returns CDR1 ENHRY and CDR2 SYGVKD. The CDR3 runs to 11 residues. Unmatched junction bases numbered 0, after V lost 6 bases and J lost 5 bases. This chain's CDR3 is CAIRQGTEAFF. The DNA for the CDR3 is TGTGCCATCAGACAGGGGACTGAAGCTTTCTTT.